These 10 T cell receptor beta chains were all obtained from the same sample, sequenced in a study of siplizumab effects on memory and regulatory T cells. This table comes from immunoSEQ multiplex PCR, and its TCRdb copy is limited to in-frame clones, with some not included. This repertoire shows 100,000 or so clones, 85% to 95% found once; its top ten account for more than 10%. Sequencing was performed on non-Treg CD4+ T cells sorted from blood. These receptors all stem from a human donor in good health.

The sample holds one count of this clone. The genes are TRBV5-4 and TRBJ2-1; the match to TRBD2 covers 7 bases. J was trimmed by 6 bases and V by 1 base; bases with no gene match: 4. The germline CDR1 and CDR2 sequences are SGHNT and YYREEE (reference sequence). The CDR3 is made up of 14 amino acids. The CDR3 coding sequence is TGTGCCAGCAGCTTGCGCCTAGCGGTCAATGAGCAGTTCTTC. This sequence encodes CASSLRLAVNEQFF.

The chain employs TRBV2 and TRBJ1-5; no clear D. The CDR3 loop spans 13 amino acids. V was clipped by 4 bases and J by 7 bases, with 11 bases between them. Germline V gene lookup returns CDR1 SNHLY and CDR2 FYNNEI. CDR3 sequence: CASSAQESQPQHF. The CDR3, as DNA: TGTGCCAGCAGTGCCCAGGAGTCCCAGCCCCAGCATTTT.

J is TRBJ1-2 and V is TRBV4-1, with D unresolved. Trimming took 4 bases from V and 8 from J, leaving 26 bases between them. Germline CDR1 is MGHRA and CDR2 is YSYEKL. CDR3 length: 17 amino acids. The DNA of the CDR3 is TGCGCCAGCAGCCCCGAGGGCACGGTTGGTTTGACCGGGGGCTACACCTTC. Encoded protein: CASSPEGTVGLTGGYTF.

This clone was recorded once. CDR3 DNA: TGTGCCGGGAGTAGCGGTAGCACAGATACGCAGTATTTT. Translating it yields CAGSSGSTDTQYF. The chain uses TRBV9 and TRBJ2-3, with D possibly matching TRBD2 (6 bases). Looked up from germline, CDR1 is SGDLS and CDR2 is YYNGEE. The CDR3 spans 13 residues. Trimming took 10 bases from V and 0 from J, leaving 12 bases between them.

The CDR3 nucleotides read TGTGCCAGCAGTCCAGGGACTAGCGGGAGGAATGAGCAGTTCTTC. Residues: CASSPGTSGRNEQFF. The rearrangement links TRBV6-5 to TRBJ2-1; TRBD2 agrees at 15 bases. This CDR3 region has 15 residues. V gave up 5 bases and J gave up 7 bases; unmatched junction bases: 3. The V gene's germline CDR1 is MNHEY and CDR2 SVGAGI.

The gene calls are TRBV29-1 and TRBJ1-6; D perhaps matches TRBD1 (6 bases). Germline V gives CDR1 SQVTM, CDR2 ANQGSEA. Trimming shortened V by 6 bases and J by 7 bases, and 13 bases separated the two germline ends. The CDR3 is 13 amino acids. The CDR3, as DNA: TGCAGCGTCCGACAGGAACAGAATTCACCCCTCCACTTT. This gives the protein CSVRQEQNSPLHF.

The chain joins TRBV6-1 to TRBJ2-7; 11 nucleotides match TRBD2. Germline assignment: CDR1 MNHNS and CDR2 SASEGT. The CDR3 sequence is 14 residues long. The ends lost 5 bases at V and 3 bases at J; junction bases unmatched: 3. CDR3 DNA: TGTGCCAGCAGTAGGGGACTAGCGGACTACGAGCAGTACTTC. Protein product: CASSRGLADYEQYF.

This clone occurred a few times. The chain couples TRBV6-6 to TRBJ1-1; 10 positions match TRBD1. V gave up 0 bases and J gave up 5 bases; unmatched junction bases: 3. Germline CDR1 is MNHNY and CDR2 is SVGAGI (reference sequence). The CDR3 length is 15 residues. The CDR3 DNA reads TGTGCCAGCAGTTACTCGACAGGGGGCAGGACTGAAGCTTTCTTT. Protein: CASSYSTGGRTEAFF.

CDR3 nucleotides: TGTGCCTGGAGCCGCCAGCTTGACACTGAAGCTTTCTTT. Protein sequence: CAWSRQLDTEAFF. The rearrangement links TRBV30 to TRBJ1-1, with D unclear. V gave up 3 bases and J gave up 3 bases, with 11 bases separating them. This CDR3 is 13 amino acids long. Germline assignment: CDR1 GTSNPN and CDR2 SVGIG (reference sequence).

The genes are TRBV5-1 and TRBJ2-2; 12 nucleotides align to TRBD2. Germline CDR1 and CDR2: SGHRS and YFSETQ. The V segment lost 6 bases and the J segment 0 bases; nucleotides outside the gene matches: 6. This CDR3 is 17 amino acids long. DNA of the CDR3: TGCGCCAGCACCCTGACTAGCGGGGGAGCGAACACCGGGGAGCTGTTTTTT. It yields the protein CASTLTSGGANTGELFF.